Presented here are 9 T cell receptor beta chains from one specimen sequenced in a study of T cells in localized non-small cell lung cancer. Generated by immunoSEQ multiplex PCR, the TCRdb table keeps only in-frame clones and is missing some. Among around 78,000 clones, around 90% were seen once, and the ten largest hold 20% to 25%. The sample was peripheral blood, taken before any cancer treatment. The receptor set was obtained from a woman aged 35-75 years with stage I squamous cell lung carcinoma.

CDR3 region: CASSPGTSGGIGELFF. CDR3 nucleotide sequence: TGTGCCAGCAGCCCCGGGACTAGCGGGGGGATCGGGGAGCTGTTTTTT. The gene calls are TRBV9 and TRBJ2-2; TRBD2 aligns across 15 bases. Germline V gene lookup returns CDR1 SGDLS and CDR2 YYNGEE. The CDR3 has 16 amino acids. V lost 4 bases, J lost 7 bases, and 5 bases stayed unmatched. The full variable domain, with the rest looked up from reference TRBV9 and TRBJ2-2, is DSGVTQTPKHLITATGQRVTLRCSPRSGDLSVYWYQQSLDQGLQFLIQYYNGEERAKGNILERFSAQQFPDLHSELNLSSLELGDSALYFCASSPGTSGGIGELFFGEGSRLTVL.

This chain uses TRBV6-1 with TRBJ1-6; D uncertain. The CDR3 contains 14 residues. Trimming stripped 1 base from V and 7 bases from J, with 8 bases between. Germline CDR1 MNHNS, CDR2 SASEGT. The DNA of the CDR3 is TGTGCCAGCAGTGAAGTCGGTGGAAATTCACCCCTCCACTTT. This sequence encodes CASSEVGGNSPLHF.

The chain carries TRBV6-5 and TRBJ1-1; no clear D. V was pared by 4 bases and J by 9 bases, with 24 bases between. Germline V lookup: CDR1 MNHEY, CDR2 SVGAGI. The CDR3 consists of 16 residues. In DNA, the CDR3 is TGTGCCAGCAGTTCCGTCCCACAGCCGGCCGCCGCTAAAGCTTTCTTT. This translates into CASSSVPQPAAAKAFF.

This chain links TRBV14 with TRBJ2-5; D gene unclear. Germline CDR1 is SGHDN and CDR2 is FVKESK. The CDR3 covers 15 residues. The V gene lost 3 bases and the J gene lost 0 bases, with 11 bases spanning the gap. The CDR3 loop is CASSHVGRNQETQYF. In DNA, the CDR3 is TGTGCCAGCAGCCATGTGGGCCGGAACCAAGAGACCCAGTACTTC.

The rearrangement joins TRBV4-1 to TRBJ1-1; 10 bases map to TRBD1. CDR3 length equals 15 residues. Per germline, CDR1 MGHRA and CDR2 YSYEKL. J lost 6 bases, V lost 4 bases, and 8 bases had no gene match. Here the CDR3 DNA reads TGCGCCAGCAGCCTGACGGACAGGGGGGCCCCTGAAGCTTTCTTT. Translating it yields CASSLTDRGAPEAFF.

This clone was seen once. This sequence joins TRBV6-4 and TRBJ2-7; D not resolved. V dropped 0 bases and J dropped 4 bases, with 13 bases sitting between them. The CDR3 is made up of 15 amino acids. CDR1 and CDR2 from the germline V gene are MRHNA and SNTAGT. The CDR3 DNA is TGTGCCAGCAGTGACTCGAGATACAGTTTTTACGAGCAGTACTTC. Protein: CASSDSRYSFYEQYF.

This sequence joins TRBV5-1 and TRBJ2-7; D might be TRBD1 (6 bases). V gave up 2 bases and J gave up 1 base, with 10 bases separating them. CDR1 and CDR2 (germline): SGHRS, YFSETQ. The CDR3 has 14 amino acids. As DNA, the CDR3 is TGCGCCAGCAGCTTAAGAGGGGGTTCCTACGAGCAGTACTTC. Its protein is CASSLRGGSYEQYF.

V usage is TRBV30 and J usage is TRBJ1-2; unclear D gene. CDR3 length: 11 amino acids. V gave up 2 bases and J gave up 7 bases, with 8 bases separating them. Germline V gene lookup returns CDR1 GTSNPN and CDR2 SVGIG (reference sequence). CDR3 sequence reads: CAWSRASGYTF. CDR3 coding DNA: TGTGCCTGGAGTCGGGCCAGTGGCTACACCTTC.

The chain joins TRBV5-1 to TRBJ2-7, with TRBD2 matching 11 bases. With V trimmed by 0 bases and J by 4 bases, 3 bases remained unmatched. The germline V gene encodes CDR1 SGHRS and CDR2 YFSETQ. The CDR3 extends over 15 amino acids. The CDR3: CASSLGGTSGYEQYF. The CDR3 DNA sequence: TGCGCCAGCAGCTTGGGGGGGACTAGCGGATACGAGCAGTACTTC.